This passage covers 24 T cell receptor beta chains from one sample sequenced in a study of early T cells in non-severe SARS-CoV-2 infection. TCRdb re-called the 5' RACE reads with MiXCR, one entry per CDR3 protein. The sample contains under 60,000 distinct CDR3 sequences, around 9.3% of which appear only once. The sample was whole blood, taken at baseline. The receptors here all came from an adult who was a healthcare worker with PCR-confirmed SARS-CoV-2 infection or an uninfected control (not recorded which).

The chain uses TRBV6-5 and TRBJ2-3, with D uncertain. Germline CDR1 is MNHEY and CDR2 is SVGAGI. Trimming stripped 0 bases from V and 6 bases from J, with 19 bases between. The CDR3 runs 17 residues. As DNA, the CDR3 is TGTGCCAGCAGTTACTCGAACGTCCAACTTCGATCGGATACGCAGTATTTT. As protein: CASSYSNVQLRSDTQYF.

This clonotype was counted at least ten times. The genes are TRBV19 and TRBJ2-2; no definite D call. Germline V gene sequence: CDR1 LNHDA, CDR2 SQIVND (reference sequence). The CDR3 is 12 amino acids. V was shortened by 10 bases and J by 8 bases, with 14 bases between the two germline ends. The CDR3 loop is CATGIGLGELFF. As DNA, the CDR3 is TGTGCCACCGGTATTGGGCTTGGGGAGCTGTTTTTT.

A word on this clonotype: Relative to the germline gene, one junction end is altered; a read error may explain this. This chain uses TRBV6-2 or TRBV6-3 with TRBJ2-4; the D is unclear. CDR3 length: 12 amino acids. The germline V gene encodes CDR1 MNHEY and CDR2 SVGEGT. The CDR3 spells CASSYARNIQYF. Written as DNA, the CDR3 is TGTGCCAGCAGTTACGCCAGAAACATTCAGTACTTC.

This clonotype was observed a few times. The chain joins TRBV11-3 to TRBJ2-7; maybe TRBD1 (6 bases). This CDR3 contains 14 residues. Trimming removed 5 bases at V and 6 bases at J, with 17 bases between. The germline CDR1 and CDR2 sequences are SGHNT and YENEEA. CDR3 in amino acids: CASSRGSGVGEQYF. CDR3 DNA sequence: TGTGCCAGCAGCCGCGGGTCAGGGGTTGGCGAGCAGTACTTC.

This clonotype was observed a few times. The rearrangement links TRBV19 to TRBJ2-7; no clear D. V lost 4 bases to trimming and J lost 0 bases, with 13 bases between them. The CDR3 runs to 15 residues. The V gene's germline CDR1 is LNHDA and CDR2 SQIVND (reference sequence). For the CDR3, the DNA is TGTGCCAGTAGTAACTCCCTAGACCGCTCCTACGAGCAGTACTTC. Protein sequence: CASSNSLDRSYEQYF.

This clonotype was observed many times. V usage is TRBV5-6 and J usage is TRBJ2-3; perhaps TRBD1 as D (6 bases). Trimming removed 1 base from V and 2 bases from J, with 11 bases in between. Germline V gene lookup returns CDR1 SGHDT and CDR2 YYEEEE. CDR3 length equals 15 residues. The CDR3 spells CASSLFQGFTDTQYF. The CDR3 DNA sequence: TGTGCCAGCAGCTTGTTCCAGGGGTTCACAGATACGCAGTATTTT.

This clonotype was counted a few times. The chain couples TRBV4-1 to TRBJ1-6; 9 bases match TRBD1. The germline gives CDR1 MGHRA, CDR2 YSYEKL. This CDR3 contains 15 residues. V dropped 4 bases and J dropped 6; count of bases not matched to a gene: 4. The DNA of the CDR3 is TGCGCCAGCAGCCCTGGGACAGGGCCTAATTCACCCCTCCACTTT. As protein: CASSPGTGPNSPLHF.

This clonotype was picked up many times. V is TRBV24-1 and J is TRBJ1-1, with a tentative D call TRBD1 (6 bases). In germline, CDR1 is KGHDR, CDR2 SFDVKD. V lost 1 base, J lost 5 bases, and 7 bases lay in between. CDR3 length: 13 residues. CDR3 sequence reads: CATSDLRGTEAFF. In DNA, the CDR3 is TGTGCCACCAGTGATTTAAGGGGGACTGAAGCTTTCTTT.

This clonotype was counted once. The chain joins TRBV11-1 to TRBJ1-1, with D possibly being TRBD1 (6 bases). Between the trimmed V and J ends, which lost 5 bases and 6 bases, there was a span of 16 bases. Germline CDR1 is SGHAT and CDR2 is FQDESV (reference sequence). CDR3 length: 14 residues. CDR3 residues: CASSRDNGEAEAFF. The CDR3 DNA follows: TGTGCCAGCAGCCGGGACAACGGGGAGGCTGAAGCTTTCTTT.

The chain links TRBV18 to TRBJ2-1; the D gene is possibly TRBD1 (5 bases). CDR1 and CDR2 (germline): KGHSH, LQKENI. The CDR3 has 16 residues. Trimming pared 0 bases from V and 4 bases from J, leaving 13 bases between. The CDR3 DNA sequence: TGTGCCAGCTCACCACCGGCCCGACAGCGATACAATGAGCAGTTCTTC. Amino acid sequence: CASSPPARQRYNEQFF.

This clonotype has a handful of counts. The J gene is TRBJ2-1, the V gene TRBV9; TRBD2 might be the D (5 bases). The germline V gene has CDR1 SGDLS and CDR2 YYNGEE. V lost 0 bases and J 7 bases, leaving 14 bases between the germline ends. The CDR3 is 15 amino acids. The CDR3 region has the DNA TGTGCCAGCAGCGTAGACGGGATAGAGGGAAATGAGCAGTTCTTC. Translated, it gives CASSVDGIEGNEQFF.

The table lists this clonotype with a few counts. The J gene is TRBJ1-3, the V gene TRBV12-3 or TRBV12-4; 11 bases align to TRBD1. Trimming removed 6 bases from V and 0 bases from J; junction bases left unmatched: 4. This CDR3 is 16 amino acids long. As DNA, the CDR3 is TGTGCCAGCAGGGGGGACAGGGGGTTCTCTGGAAACACCATATATTTT. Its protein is CASRGDRGFSGNTIYF.

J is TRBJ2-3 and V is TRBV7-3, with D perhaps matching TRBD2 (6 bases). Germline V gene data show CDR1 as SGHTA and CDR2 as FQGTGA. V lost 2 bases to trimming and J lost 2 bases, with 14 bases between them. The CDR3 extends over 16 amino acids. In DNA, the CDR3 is TGTGCCAGCAGCTTACGTGGAATAGCGGCCACAGATACGCAGTATTTT. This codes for CASSLRGIAATDTQYF.

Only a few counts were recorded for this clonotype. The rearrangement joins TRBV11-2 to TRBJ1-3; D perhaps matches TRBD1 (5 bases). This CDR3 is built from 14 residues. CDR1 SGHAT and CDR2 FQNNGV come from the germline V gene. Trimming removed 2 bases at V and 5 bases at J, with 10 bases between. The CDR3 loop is CASSLKGRRNTIYF. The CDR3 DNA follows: TGTGCCAGCAGCTTAAAGGGACGGAGAAACACCATATATTTT.

The CDR3 region is CASREVREGMNQPQHF. CDR3 bases: TGTGCCAGCAGGGAGGTCAGGGAAGGCATGAATCAGCCCCAGCATTTT. The chain couples TRBV27 to TRBJ1-5, with D perhaps matching TRBD1 (5 bases). CDR3 length: 16 residues. Germline CDR1 reads MNHEY; CDR2 reads SMNVEV (reference sequence). Trimming removed 6 bases from V and 4 bases from J, with 19 bases in between.

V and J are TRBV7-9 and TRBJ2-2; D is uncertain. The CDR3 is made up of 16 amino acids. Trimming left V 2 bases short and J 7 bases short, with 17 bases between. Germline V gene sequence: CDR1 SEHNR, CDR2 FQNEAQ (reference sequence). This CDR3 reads CASSLIGSEDGGELFF. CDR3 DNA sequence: TGTGCCAGCAGCTTAATAGGGTCGGAAGATGGCGGGGAGCTGTTTTTT.

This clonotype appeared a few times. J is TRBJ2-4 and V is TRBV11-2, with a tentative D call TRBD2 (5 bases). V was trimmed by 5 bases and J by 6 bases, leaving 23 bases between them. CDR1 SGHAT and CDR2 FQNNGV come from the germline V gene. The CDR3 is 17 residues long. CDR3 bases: TGTGCCAGCAGCCGACCCGATTGGACCCCAAGCGGAAACATTCAGTACTTC. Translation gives CASSRPDWTPSGNIQYF.

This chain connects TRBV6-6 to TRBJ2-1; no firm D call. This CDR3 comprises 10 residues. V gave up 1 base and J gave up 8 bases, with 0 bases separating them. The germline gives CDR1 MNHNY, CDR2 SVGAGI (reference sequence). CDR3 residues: CASSYYEQFF. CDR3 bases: TGTGCCAGCAGTTACTATGAGCAGTTCTTC.

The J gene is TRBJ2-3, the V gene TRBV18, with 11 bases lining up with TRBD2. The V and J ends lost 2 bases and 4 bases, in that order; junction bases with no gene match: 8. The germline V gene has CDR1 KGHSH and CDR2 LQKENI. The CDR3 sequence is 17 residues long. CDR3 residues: CASSPRRPGLAADTQYF. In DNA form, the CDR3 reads TGTGCCAGCTCACCAAGGCGCCCGGGACTAGCGGCAGATACGCAGTATTTT. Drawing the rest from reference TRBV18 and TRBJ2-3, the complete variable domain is NAGVMQNPRHLVRRRGQEARLRCSPMKGHSHVYWYRQLPEEGLKFMVYLQKENIIDESGMPKERFSAEFPKEGPSILRIQQVVRGDSAAYFCASSPRRPGLAADTQYFGPGTRLTVL.

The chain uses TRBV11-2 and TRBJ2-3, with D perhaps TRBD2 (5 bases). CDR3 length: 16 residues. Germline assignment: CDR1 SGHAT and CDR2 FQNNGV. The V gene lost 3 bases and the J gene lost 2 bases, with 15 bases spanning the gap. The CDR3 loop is CASSLRGRGATDTQYF. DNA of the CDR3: TGTGCCAGCAGCTTGAGAGGGAGAGGAGCCACAGATACGCAGTATTTT.

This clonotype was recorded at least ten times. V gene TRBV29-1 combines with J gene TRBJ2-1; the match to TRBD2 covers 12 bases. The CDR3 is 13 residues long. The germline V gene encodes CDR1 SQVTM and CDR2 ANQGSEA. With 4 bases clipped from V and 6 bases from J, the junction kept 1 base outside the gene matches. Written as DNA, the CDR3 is TGCAGCGTTGGACTAGCGGGGGCCAATGAGCAGTTCTTC. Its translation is CSVGLAGANEQFF.

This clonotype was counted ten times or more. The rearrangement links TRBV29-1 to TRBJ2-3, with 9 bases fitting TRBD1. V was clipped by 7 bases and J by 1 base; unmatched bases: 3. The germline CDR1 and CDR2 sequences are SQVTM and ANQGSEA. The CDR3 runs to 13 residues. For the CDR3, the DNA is TGCAGCGGGACAGGGGCCGGCACAGATACGCAGTATTTT. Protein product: CSGTGAGTDTQYF.

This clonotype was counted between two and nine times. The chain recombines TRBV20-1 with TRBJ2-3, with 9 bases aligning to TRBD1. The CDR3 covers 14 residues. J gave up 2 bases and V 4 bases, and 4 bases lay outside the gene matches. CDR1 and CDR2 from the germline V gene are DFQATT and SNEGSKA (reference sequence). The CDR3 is CSATRDRATDTQYF. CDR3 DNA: TGCAGTGCTACCAGGGACAGGGCCACAGATACGCAGTATTTT.

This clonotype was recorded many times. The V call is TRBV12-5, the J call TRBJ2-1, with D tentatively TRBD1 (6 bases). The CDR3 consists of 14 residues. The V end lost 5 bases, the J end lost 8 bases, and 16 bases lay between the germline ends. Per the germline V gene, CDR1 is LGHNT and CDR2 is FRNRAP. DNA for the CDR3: TGTGCTAGTGGTCCCGGGACACTAGTCGATGAGCAGTTCTTC. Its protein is CASGPGTLVDEQFF.